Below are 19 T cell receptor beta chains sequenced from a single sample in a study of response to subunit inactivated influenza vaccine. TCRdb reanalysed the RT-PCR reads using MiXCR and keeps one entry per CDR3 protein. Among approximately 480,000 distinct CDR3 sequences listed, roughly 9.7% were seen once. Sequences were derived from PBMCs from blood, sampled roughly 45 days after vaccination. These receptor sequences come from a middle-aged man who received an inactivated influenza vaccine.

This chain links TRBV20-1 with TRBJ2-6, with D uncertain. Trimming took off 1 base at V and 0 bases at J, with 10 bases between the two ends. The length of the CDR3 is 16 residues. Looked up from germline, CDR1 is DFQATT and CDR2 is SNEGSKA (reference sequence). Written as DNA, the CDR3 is TGCAGTGCTAGAGGGTATTGGAGCTCTGGGGCCAACGTCCTGACTTTC. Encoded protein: CSARGYWSSGANVLTF.

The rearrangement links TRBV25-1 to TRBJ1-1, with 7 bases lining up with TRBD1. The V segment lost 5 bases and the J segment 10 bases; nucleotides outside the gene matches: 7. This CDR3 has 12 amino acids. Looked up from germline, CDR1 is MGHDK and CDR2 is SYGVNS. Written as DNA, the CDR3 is TGTGCCAGCAGTATTAGGGGGCGGGTAGCTTTCTTT. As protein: CASSIRGRVAFF.

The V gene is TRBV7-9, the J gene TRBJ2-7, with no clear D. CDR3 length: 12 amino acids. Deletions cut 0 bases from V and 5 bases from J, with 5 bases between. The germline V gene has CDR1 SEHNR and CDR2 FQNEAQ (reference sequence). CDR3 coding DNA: TGTGCCAGCAGCTTAGCCCCCCACGAGCAGTACTTC. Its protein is CASSLAPHEQYF.

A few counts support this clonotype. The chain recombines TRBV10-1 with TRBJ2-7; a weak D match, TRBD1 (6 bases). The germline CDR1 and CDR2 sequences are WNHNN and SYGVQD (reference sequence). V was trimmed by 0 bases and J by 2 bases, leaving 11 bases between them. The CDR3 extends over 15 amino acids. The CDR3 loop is CASSESARGTYEQYF. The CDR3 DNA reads TGCGCCAGCAGTGAGTCGGCCAGGGGTACCTACGAGCAGTACTTC.

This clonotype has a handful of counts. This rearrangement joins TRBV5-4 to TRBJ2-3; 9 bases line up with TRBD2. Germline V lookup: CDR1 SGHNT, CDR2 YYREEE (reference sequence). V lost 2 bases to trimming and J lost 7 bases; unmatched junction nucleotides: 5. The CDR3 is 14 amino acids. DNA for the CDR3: TGTGCCAGCAGCTTTGCGGGGGGGCCAAATACGCAGTATTTT. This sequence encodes CASSFAGGPNTQYF. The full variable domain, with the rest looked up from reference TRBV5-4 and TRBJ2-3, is ETGVTQSPTHLIKTRGQQVTLRCSSQSGHNTVSWYQQALGQGPQFIFQYYREEENGRGNFPPRFSGLQFPNYSSELNVNALELDDSALYLCASSFAGGPNTQYFGPGTRLTVL.

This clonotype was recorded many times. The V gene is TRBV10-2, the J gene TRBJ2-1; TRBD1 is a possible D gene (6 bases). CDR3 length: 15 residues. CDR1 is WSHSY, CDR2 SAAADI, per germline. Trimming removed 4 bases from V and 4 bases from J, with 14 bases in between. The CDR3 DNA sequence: TGCGCCAGCAGTGGTACCGGGACATCGTACAATGAGCAGTTCTTC. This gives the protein CASSGTGTSYNEQFF.

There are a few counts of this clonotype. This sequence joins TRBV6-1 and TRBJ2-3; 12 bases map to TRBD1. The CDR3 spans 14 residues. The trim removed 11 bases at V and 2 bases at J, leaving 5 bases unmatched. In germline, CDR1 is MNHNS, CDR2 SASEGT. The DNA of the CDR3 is TGTGCCGGGGACAGGGGGCTCAACACAGATACGCAGTATTTT. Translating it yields CAGDRGLNTDTQYF.

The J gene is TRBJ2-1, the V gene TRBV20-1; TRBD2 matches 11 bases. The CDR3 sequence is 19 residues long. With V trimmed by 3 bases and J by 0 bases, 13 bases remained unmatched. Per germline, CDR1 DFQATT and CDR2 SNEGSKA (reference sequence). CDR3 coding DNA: TGCAGTGCTAGGCATCTAGCGGGAGGTTCCCATGTCTCCTACAATGAGCAGTTCTTC. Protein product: CSARHLAGGSHVSYNEQFF.

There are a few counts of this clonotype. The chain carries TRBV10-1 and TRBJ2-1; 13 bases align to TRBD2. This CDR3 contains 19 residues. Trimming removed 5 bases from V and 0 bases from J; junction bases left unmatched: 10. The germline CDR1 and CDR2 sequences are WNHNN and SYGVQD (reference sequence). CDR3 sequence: CASSTPGLAGNYSYNEQFF. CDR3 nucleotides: TGCGCCAGCAGTACCCCGGGACTAGCGGGGAACTACTCCTACAATGAGCAGTTCTTC.

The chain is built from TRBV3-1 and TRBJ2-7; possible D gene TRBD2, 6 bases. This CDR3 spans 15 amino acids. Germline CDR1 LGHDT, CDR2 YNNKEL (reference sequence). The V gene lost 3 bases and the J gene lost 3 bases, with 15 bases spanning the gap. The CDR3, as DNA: TGTGCCAGCAGCCAGGCAGGAGGGGACTTCTACGAGCAGTACTTC. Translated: CASSQAGGDFYEQYF.

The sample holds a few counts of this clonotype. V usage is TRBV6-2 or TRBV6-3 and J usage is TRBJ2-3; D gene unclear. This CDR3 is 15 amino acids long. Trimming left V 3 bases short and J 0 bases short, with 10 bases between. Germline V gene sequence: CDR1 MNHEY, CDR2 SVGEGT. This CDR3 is CASSYLATSTDTQYF. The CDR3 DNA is TGTGCCAGCAGTTATTTGGCGACTAGCACAGATACGCAGTATTTT.

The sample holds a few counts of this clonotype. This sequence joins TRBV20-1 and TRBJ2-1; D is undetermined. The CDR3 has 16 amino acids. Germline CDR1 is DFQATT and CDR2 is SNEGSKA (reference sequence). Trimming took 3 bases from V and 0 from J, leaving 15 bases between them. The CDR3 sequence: CSARAPDVSSYNEQFF. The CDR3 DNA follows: TGCAGTGCTAGGGCCCCGGACGTGAGCTCCTACAATGAGCAGTTCTTC.

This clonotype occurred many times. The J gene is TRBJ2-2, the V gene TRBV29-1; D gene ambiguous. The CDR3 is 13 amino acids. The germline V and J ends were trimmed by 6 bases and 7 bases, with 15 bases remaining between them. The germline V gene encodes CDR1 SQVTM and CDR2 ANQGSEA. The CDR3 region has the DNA TGCAGCGTGGATGGACGAGGTGGCGGGGAGCTGTTTTTT. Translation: CSVDGRGGGELFF.

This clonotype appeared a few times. The CDR3 region is CASSLEVTADYGYTF. Here the CDR3 DNA reads TGTGCCAGCAGCCTTGAGGTGACCGCTGACTATGGCTACACCTTC. The J gene is TRBJ1-2, the V gene TRBV4-2; D remains ambiguous. Germline V gene data show CDR1 as LGHNA and CDR2 as YNFKEQ. The ends were cut back, 4 bases at V and 3 bases at J, with 15 bases in the middle. The CDR3 spans 15 residues.

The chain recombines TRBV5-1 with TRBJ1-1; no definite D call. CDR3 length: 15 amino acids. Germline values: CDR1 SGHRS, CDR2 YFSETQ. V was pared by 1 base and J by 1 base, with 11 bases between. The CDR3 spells CASSLLQNGNTEAFF. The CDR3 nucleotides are TGCGCCAGCAGCTTGCTACAGAACGGGAACACTGAAGCTTTCTTT.

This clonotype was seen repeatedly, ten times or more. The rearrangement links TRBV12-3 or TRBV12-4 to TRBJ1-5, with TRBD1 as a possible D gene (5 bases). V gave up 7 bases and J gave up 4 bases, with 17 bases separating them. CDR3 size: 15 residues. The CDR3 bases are TGTGCCAGCACCTCCGGGACCAGGCAAAATCAGCCCCAGCATTTT. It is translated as CASTSGTRQNQPQHF.

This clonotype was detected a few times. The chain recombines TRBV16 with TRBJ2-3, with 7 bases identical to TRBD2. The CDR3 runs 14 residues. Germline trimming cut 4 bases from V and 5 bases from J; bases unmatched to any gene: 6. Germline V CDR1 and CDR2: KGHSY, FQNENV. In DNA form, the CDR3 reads TGTGCCAGCAGCCTCGTCGCGGGAGAAGATACGCAGTATTTT. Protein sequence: CASSLVAGEDTQYF.

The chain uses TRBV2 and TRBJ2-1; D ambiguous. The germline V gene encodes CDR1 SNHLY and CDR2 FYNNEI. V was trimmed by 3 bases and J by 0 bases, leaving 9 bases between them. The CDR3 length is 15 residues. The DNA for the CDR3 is TGTGCCAGCAGTGATCCGAAGAGCTCCTACAATGAGCAGTTCTTC. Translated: CASSDPKSSYNEQFF.

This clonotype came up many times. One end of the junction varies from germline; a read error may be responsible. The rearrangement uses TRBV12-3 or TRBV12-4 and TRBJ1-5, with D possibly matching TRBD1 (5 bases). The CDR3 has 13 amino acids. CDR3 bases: TGTGCCAGCAGCTTAGGGGAGAATCAGCCCCAGCATTTT. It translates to CASSLGENQPQHF.